The source of this TCR beta chain is a study of T cell changes during pregnancy in multiple sclerosis. Germline loops: CDR1 MNHNS, CDR2 SASEGT. The CDR3 contains 12 residues. Trimming removed 8 bases at V and 8 bases at J, with 12 bases between. The method was immunoSEQ multiplex PCR; TCRdb's version includes in-frame clones alone and lacks a portion of them. The sample shows tens of thousands of clones, over 80% of them seen only once. The source of this sequence is a female donor in good health, enrolled as a control in a pregnancy study. Sequencing was performed on peripheral blood, taken in the third trimester of pregnancy. The V call is TRBV6-1, the J call TRBJ1-4, with no clear D. The CDR3 nucleotides read TGTGCCAGCCTCGGAGCGGGCGAAAAACTGTTTTTT. Translation: CASLGAGEKLFF.